Listed below are T cell receptor beta chains from one sample, sequenced in a study of blood T cell repertoires in COVID-19. Produced via immunoSEQ multiplex PCR; TCRdb's table is partial and in-frame only. The sample yields 200,000 to 300,000 clones, 86% seen once. Sequencing input: peripheral blood. These receptors originate from a man between 35 and 55 years old who had recovered from COVID-19. Both conserved end residues are part of each CDR3. A D gene is named only where the DNA matches it firmly. Not all rows give a size; the values are once, few, many and, for expanded clones, a class.

-	TRBV7-9	TRBJ2-7	-	CASSLALANRQSSYEQYF	TGTGCCAGCAGTTTAGCCCTAGCGAACAGGCAGTCCTCCTACGAGCAGTACTTC
-	TRBV7-2	TRBJ2-6	-	CASSWGAGANVLTF	TGTGCCAGCAGCTGGGGGGCTGGGGCCAACGTCCTGACTTTC
-	TRBV5-1	TRBJ2-7	TRBD1	CASSSTGTGVREQYF	TGCGCCAGCAGCTCGACCGGGACAGGGGTAAGGGAGCAGTACTTC
-	TRBV12-3/TRBV12-4	TRBJ2-1	-	CASTTLGEQFF	TGTGCCAGCACTACCCTAGGAGAGCAGTTCTTC
-	TRBV3-1/TRBV3-2	TRBJ2-1	-	CASSQSLAGPNEQFF	TGTGCCAGCAGCCAAAGTCTAGCCGGTCCCAATGAGCAGTTCTTC
-	TRBV15	TRBJ2-5	-	CATSREGRGYGETQYF	TGTGCCACCAGCAGAGAGGGTCGCGGCTACGGGGAGACCCAGTACTTC
-	TRBV7-9	TRBJ2-5	-	CASADTKRGSGETQYF	TGTGCCAGCGCCGACACGAAACGGGGGAGCGGGGAGACCCAGTACTTC
-	TRBV7-2	TRBJ2-7	TRBD1	CASSLDRGFGEQYF	TGTGCCAGCAGCTTAGACAGGGGTTTTGGCGAGCAGTACTTC
-	TRBV28	TRBJ1-2	TRBD1	CASSSPGQGDYGYTF	TGTGCCAGCAGTAGCCCGGGACAGGGGGACTATGGCTACACCTTC
-	TRBV27	TRBJ2-3	-	CASSLSQGGLDTQYF	TGTGCCAGCAGTTTATCACAGGGCGGTTTGGATACGCAGTATTTT
-	TRBV19	TRBJ2-7	TRBD2	CASSTPGLDYEQYF	TGTGCCAGTAGTACACCGGGACTAGACTACGAGCAGTACTTC
-	TRBV10-3	TRBJ1-1	TRBD1	CAIRGMGTGGTEAFF	TGTGCCATCAGGGGGATGGGGACAGGGGGTACTGAAGCTTTCTTT
-	TRBV2	TRBJ2-3	TRBD2	CASSGLAGGITDTQYF	TGTGCCAGCAGTGGACTAGCGGGGGGAATCACAGATACGCAGTATTTT
few	TRBV7-2	TRBJ2-1	TRBD2	CASSPGGKRGSFEQFF	TGTGCCAGCAGCCCGGGGGGCAAGCGGGGGAGCTTTGAGCAGTTCTTC
-	TRBV11-2	TRBJ2-7	TRBD1	CASSLGQGDEQYF	TGTGCCAGCAGCTTAGGACAGGGAGACGAGCAGTACTTC
-	TRBV3-1/TRBV3-2	TRBJ1-2	-	CASSQDSQGGYGYTF	TGTGCCAGCAGCCAAGATTCCCAGGGAGGCTATGGCTACACCTTC
-	TRBV9	TRBJ1-1	TRBD1	CASSTFRDRGTEAFF	TGTGCCAGCAGCACTTTCCGGGACAGGGGCACTGAAGCTTTCTTT
-	TRBV10-2	TRBJ1-6	-	CASRNLNPGLVDSPLHF	TGCGCCAGCCGAAACCTCAACCCGGGACTTGTAGATTCACCCCTCCACTTT
-	TRBV12-3/TRBV12-4	TRBJ1-4	TRBD1	CASLGTGRGKLFF	TGTGCCAGCTTGGGGACAGGGAGGGGAAAACTGTTTTTT
few	TRBV7-2	TRBJ2-5	TRBD2	CASSSGLVTETQYF	TGTGCCAGCAGCTCGGGACTAGTAACGGAGACCCAGTACTTC
-	TRBV5-6	TRBJ2-7	-	CASSFRIRSYEQYF	TGTGCCAGCAGCTTCAGGATCAGGTCCTACGAGCAGTACTTC
-	TRBV10-3	TRBJ1-1	-	CAISESRAGATEAFF	TGTGCCATCAGTGAGTCGAGGGCGGGGGCCACTGAAGCTTTCTTT
-	TRBV19	TRBJ2-5	TRBD1	CASGQGDGETQYF	TGTGCCAGCGGGCAGGGGGACGGAGAGACCCAGTACTTC
once	TRBV19	TRBJ1-2	TRBD1	CASRDREGYGYTF	TGTGCCAGTAGAGACAGGGAAGGCTATGGCTACACCTTC
-	TRBV7-2	TRBJ1-6	-	CASSYPGAGSPLHF	TGTGCCAGCAGTTATCCTGGAGCGGGTTCACCCCTCCACTTT
-	TRBV10-2	TRBJ1-5	TRBD1	CASAWTGSNQPQHF	TGCGCCAGCGCCTGGACAGGTTCTAATCAGCCCCAGCATTTT
-	TRBV7-9	TRBJ2-3	-	CASSPSRGAGTDTQYF	TGTGCCAGCAGCCCATCCCGGGGGGCGGGTACAGATACGCAGTATTTT
-	TRBV7-2	TRBJ1-2	-	CASSPTRLANYGYTF	TGTGCCAGCAGCCCAACCCGGTTAGCTAACTATGGCTACACCTTC
-	TRBV9	TRBJ2-3	TRBD2	CASSSTRTSGRAGDTQYF	TGTGCCAGCAGCTCAACCCGGACTAGCGGGAGGGCCGGGGATACGCAGTATTTT
-	TRBV7-2	TRBJ1-4	-	CASSLRRGPNEKLFF	TGTGCCAGCAGCTTACGCAGGGGCCCTAATGAAAAACTGTTTTTT
-	TRBV5-1	TRBJ2-7	-	CASSLYGIYEQYF	TGCGCCAGCAGCTTGTACGGGATCTACGAGCAGTACTTC
-	TRBV29-1	TRBJ2-7	TRBD1	CSVQLRQGGYEQYF	TGCAGCGTTCAATTACGACAGGGGGGCTACGAGCAGTACTTC
-	TRBV18	TRBJ2-3	TRBD2	CASSPPGGLAGPRRDTQYF	TGTGCCAGCTCACCACCGGGGGGACTAGCGGGACCCCGCAGGGATACGCAGTATTTT
-	TRBV4-3	TRBJ2-1	TRBD1	CASSQEGQGYNEQFF	TGCGCCAGCAGCCAAGAGGGACAGGGTTATAATGAGCAGTTCTTC
-	TRBV7-2	TRBJ2-5	-	CASSWLARETQYF	TGTGCCAGCAGCTGGCTAGCGAGAGAGACCCAGTACTTC
-	TRBV5-1	TRBJ2-1	-	CASSSGVSSYNEQFF	TGCGCCAGCAGCTCGGGGGTAAGCTCCTACAATGAGCAGTTCTTC
-	TRBV11-1	TRBJ1-1	TRBD1	CASSRQGMNTEAFF	TGTGCCAGCAGCCGACAGGGGATGAACACTGAAGCTTTCTTT
once	TRBV6-6	TRBJ1-1	-	CASSYGAYTEAFF	TGTGCCAGCAGTTACGGGGCCTACACTGAAGCTTTCTTT